This passage covers 32 T cell receptor beta chains from one sample sequenced in a study of vaccination effects on CD4 cells after COVID-19. Expansion with viral peptide pools was applied to antigen-specific CD4+ T cells by the ViraFEST assay prior to sequencing. A 10-day culture period preceded the isolation of CD4+ T cells. People in the vaccine group had not been infected with SARS-CoV-2 before, and their nucleocapsid antibodies were negative. No antigen has been identified for these receptors. Profiled with immunoSEQ multiplex PCR; TCRdb holds only in-frame clones, not every one. The repertoire includes fewer than 70,000 clones, about 80% of them detected once, and 9% to 15% sits in the top ten. The input for sequencing was CD4+ T cells from PBMCs cultured with SARS-CoV-2 spike peptides, taken before COVID-19 vaccination. Receptor source: a human donor who received a COVID-19 vaccine.

The genes are TRBV6-5 and TRBJ1-6; D is unresolved. CDR3 length: 13 residues. V was shortened by 7 bases and J by 9 bases, with 13 bases between the two germline ends. CDR1 is MNHEY, CDR2 SVGAGI, per germline. This chain's CDR3 is CASTTGNGSPLHF. The DNA for the CDR3 is TGTGCCAGCACGACGGGAAACGGTTCACCCCTCCACTTT.

V is TRBV19 and J is TRBJ1-1; D not certain. With 6 bases removed from V and 8 bases from J, the gap between germline ends came to 22 bases. The germline V gene encodes CDR1 LNHDA and CDR2 SQIVND (reference sequence). The CDR3 has 15 amino acids. CDR3 residues: CASRRAQEGRTEAFF. CDR3 DNA: TGTGCCAGTAGAAGGGCGCAGGAAGGCCGGACGGAAGCTTTCTTT.

This chain joins TRBV5-1 and TRBJ2-5, with 11 positions matching TRBD2. V lost 3 bases to trimming and J lost 4 bases; unmatched junction nucleotides: 5. CDR1 SGHRS and CDR2 YFSETQ come from the germline V gene. This CDR3 is built from 15 residues. CDR3 DNA: TGCGCCAGCAGCTCCCTAACTAGCGGGGGAGAGACCCAGTACTTC. Translation gives CASSSLTSGGETQYF.

V and J are TRBV24-1 and TRBJ2-1; 9 bases line up with TRBD1. With V trimmed by 8 bases and J by 8 bases, 9 bases remained unmatched. CDR3 size: 14 residues. Germline V gene data show CDR1 as KGHDR and CDR2 as SFDVKD. The CDR3 coding sequence is TGTGCCACCATAAGGACAGGGGTTTCGTATGAGCAGTTCTTC. This gives the protein CATIRTGVSYEQFF.

V and J are TRBV19 and TRBJ2-1; TRBD1 agrees at 10 bases. CDR1 and CDR2 from the germline V gene are LNHDA and SQIVND (reference sequence). V dropped 7 bases and J dropped 6; count of bases not matched to a gene: 6. The CDR3 is made up of 14 amino acids. The CDR3 DNA is TGTGCCAGTAATGTGGGACAGGGGCTCAATGAGCAGTTCTTC. As protein: CASNVGQGLNEQFF.

V is TRBV28 and J is TRBJ2-7; D is possibly TRBD2 (6 bases). V dropped 3 bases and J dropped 3 bases, with 12 bases sitting between them. The CDR3 spans 14 residues. The germline gives CDR1 MDHEN, CDR2 SYDVKM. CDR3 residues: CASSFGGSDYEQYV. CDR3 nucleotides: TGTGCCAGCAGTTTTGGAGGGAGTGACTACGAGCAGTACGTC.

Here the CDR3 DNA reads TGTGCCAGCTCACCTCGGGGCAGCCAGTCTGGGGCCAACGTCCTGACTTTC. Its protein product is CASSPRGSQSGANVLTF. V usage is TRBV18 and J usage is TRBJ2-6; D possibly uses TRBD1 or TRBD2 (5 bases each). V lost 3 bases and J 1 base, leaving 13 bases between the germline ends. The CDR3 contains 17 residues. The germline V gene has CDR1 KGHSH and CDR2 LQKENI.

This sequence joins TRBV18 and TRBJ2-2; D remains unclear. The V and J ends lost 3 bases and 4 bases respectively, with 12 bases between them. CDR1 is KGHSH, CDR2 LQKENI, per germline. CDR3 size: 15 residues. The CDR3 loop is CASSPSLLGTGELFF. CDR3 DNA: TGTGCCAGCTCACCCAGTCTCCTGGGCACCGGGGAGCTGTTTTTT. Using reference TRBV18 and TRBJ2-2 for the parts outside the CDR3, the full variable domain is NAGVMQNPRHLVRRRGQEARLRCSPMKGHSHVYWYRQLPEEGLKFMVYLQKENIIDESGMPKERFSAEFPKEGPSILRIQQVVRGDSAAYFCASSPSLLGTGELFFGEGSRLTVL.

CDR3 in DNA: TGTGCCAGCTCACCAGCCCAGGGCGGAACTGGAAACACCATATATTTT. Its protein is CASSPAQGGTGNTIYF. The rearrangement joins TRBV18 to TRBJ1-3, with D possibly TRBD1 on 5 matching bases. The V gene lost 2 bases and the J gene lost 2 bases, with 13 bases spanning the gap. CDR3 size: 16 residues. Germline V gene sequence: CDR1 KGHSH, CDR2 LQKENI.

This chain links TRBV18 with TRBJ2-7; possibly TRBD1 for D (7 bases). The CDR3 runs to 18 residues. Germline V gene data show CDR1 as KGHSH and CDR2 as LQKENI. With 3 bases removed from V and 1 base from J, the gap between germline ends came to 22 bases. The CDR3 sequence: CASSPLSLSAGGSYEQYV. The CDR3 bases are TGTGCCAGCTCACCTCTTAGTTTGTCGGCAGGGGGGTCCTACGAGCAGTACGTC.

The DNA for the CDR3 is TGCGCCAGCAGCTTGGTTTGGTCAGGGGGCTTAAGTACCAATGAGCAGTTCTTC. Protein product: CASSLVWSGGLSTNEQFF. V and J are TRBV5-1 and TRBJ2-1, with 8 bases aligning to TRBD1. The germline CDR1 and CDR2 sequences are SGHRS and YFSETQ. The CDR3 is 18 residues long. Losses at the gene ends were 0 bases for V and 6 bases for J; bases not matched to a gene: 14.

The sample holds one count of this clone. The chain has TRBV18 and TRBJ1-1, with D hard to call. Trimming removed 3 bases from V and 2 bases from J, with 19 bases in between. Germline CDR1 KGHSH, CDR2 LQKENI. The CDR3 totals 17 residues. The CDR3 bases are TGTGCCAGCTCACCCGCATTACGCACCTCCGAAAACACTGAAGCTTTCTTT. Its protein product is CASSPALRTSENTEAFF.

This sequence joins TRBV7-8 and TRBJ1-6, with 9 bases that match TRBD1. The CDR3 is 14 amino acids. J gave up 6 bases and V 5 bases, and 2 bases lay outside the gene matches. Germline V gives CDR1 SGHVS, CDR2 FQNEAQ. CDR3 amino acids: CASSRGQGNSPLHF. CDR3 sequence (DNA): TGTGCCAGCAGCCGGGGACAGGGTAATTCACCCCTCCACTTT.

This clone was counted a single time. The chain has TRBV19 and TRBJ2-1, with 10 nucleotides matching TRBD2. V gave up 8 bases and J gave up 7 bases; unmatched junction bases: 8. The CDR3 sequence is 14 residues long. In germline, CDR1 is LNHDA, CDR2 SQIVND (reference sequence). DNA of the CDR3: TGTGCCAGTTCATGGACTAGCGGTGGGAATGAGCAGTTCTTC. Protein: CASSWTSGGNEQFF.

The chain employs TRBV9 and TRBJ1-4; 8 nucleotides match TRBD1. Germline V gene lookup returns CDR1 SGDLS and CDR2 YYNGEE. The J segment lost 7 bases and the V segment lost 4 bases, leaving 9 bases of the junction unmatched. The CDR3 covers 15 residues. CDR3: CASSPQQGAGEKLFF. Written as DNA, the CDR3 is TGTGCCAGCAGCCCTCAGCAGGGGGCCGGTGAAAAACTGTTTTTT.

The genes are TRBV11-3 and TRBJ2-5; no definite D call. This CDR3 is built from 13 residues. Germline CDR1 SGHNT, CDR2 YENEEA. Trimming shortened V by 6 bases and J by 2 bases, and 10 bases separated the two germline ends. CDR3 nucleotides: TGTGCCAGCAGACATACATTACAAGAGACCCAGTACTTC. It encodes CASRHTLQETQYF.

This rearrangement joins TRBV19 to TRBJ1-2; 8 bases agree with TRBD1. In germline, CDR1 is LNHDA, CDR2 SQIVND (reference sequence). There are 16 residues in the CDR3. V shed 4 bases, J shed 7 bases, and the junction held 14 bases outside the gene matches. The DNA of the CDR3 is TGTGCCAGTAGTACGGGGACAGGAGGTTATCGCGGTGGCTACACCTTC. Protein product: CASSTGTGGYRGGYTF.

This clone was seen only once. The rearrangement joins TRBV5-5 to TRBJ2-3; no clear D gene. The CDR3 runs 15 residues. Germline CDR1 reads SGHKS; CDR2 reads YYEKEE (reference sequence). Trimming took 1 base from V and 2 from J, leaving 11 bases between them. CDR3 amino acids: CASSLRQRYTDTQYF. CDR3 coding DNA: TGTGCCAGCAGCTTGCGGCAGCGATACACAGATACGCAGTATTTT. Combining the CDR3 with reference TRBV5-5 and TRBJ2-3 gives the whole variable domain DAGVTQSPTHLIKTRGQQVTLRCSPISGHKSVSWYQQVLGQGPQFIFQYYEKEERGRGNFPDRFSARQFPNYSSELNVNALLLGDSALYLCASSLRQRYTDTQYFGPGTRLTVL.

The table lists this clone with a few counts. V gene TRBV4-1 combines with J gene TRBJ2-2; D possibly corresponds to TRBD2 (6 bases). CDR1 is MGHRA and CDR2 is YSYEKL in the germline V gene. This CDR3 is built from 16 residues. V gave up 0 bases and J gave up 5 bases, with 13 bases separating them. CDR3 sequence reads: CASSQDIGRGTGELFF. The CDR3 DNA reads TGCGCCAGCAGCCAAGATATCGGGAGAGGGACCGGGGAGCTGTTTTTT.

The rearrangement links TRBV18 to TRBJ2-3; tentatively, D is TRBD1 (5 bases). There are 15 residues in the CDR3. Germline CDR1 reads KGHSH; CDR2 reads LQKENI. V lost 0 bases, J lost 4 bases, and 11 bases lay in between. The CDR3 DNA follows: TGTGCCAGCTCACCACCCGTAAGGGGCCCAGATACGCAGTATTTT. Protein: CASSPPVRGPDTQYF.

The CDR3 loop is CASGGPGQGITEAFF. CDR3 nucleotides: TGTGCCAGCGGGGGACCGGGACAGGGGATAACTGAAGCTTTCTTT. V is TRBV25-1 and J is TRBJ1-1; 10 bases are a match to TRBD1. From germline, CDR1 is MGHDK and CDR2 SYGVNS. Trimming cost V 8 bases and J 5 bases; bases outside gene matches: 11. This CDR3 is 15 amino acids long.

This clone appeared once. This rearrangement joins TRBV7-2 to TRBJ2-5, with D possibly TRBD1 on 6 matching bases. The CDR3 is made up of 15 amino acids. The V gene's germline CDR1 is SGHTA and CDR2 FQGNSA. Trimming cost V 3 bases and J 2 bases, with 13 bases left between them. CDR3 region: CASSFTGTLQETQYF. For the CDR3, the DNA is TGTGCCAGCAGCTTTACCGGGACACTTCAAGAGACCCAGTACTTC.

The chain uses TRBV19 and TRBJ1-2, with D unclear. The V end lost 1 base, the J end lost 4 bases, and 10 bases lay between the germline ends. The V gene's germline CDR1 is LNHDA and CDR2 SQIVND (reference sequence). There are 14 residues in the CDR3. CDR3 sequence (DNA): TGTGCCAGTAGTATAGGTATACGACGCTATGGCTACACCTTC. Protein sequence: CASSIGIRRYGYTF. Supplemented by reference TRBV19 and TRBJ1-2, the full variable domain reads DGGITQSPKYLFRKEGQNVTLSCEQNLNHDAMYWYRQDPGQGLRLIYYSQIVNDFQKGDIAEGYSVSREKKESFPLTVTSAQKNPTAFYLCASSIGIRRYGYTFGSGTRLTVV.

This sequence joins TRBV20-1 and TRBJ2-5; D gene uncertain. Germline values: CDR1 DFQATT, CDR2 SNEGSKA (reference sequence). This CDR3 spans 14 amino acids. The ends were cut back, 3 bases at V and 5 bases at J, with 16 bases in the middle. The CDR3 coding sequence is TGCAGTGCTAGTCGCCCCATGGGCCGGGAGACCCAGTACTTC. Translating gives CSASRPMGRETQYF.

V and J are TRBV7-2 and TRBJ2-1; no reliable D call. Germline V CDR1 and CDR2: SGHTA, FQGNSA. V was cut by 2 bases and J by 10 bases, with 12 bases left in between. This CDR3 spans 13 amino acids. The CDR3 here is CASSLQNNNEQFF. The DNA for the CDR3 is TGTGCCAGCAGCTTACAGAACAATAACGAGCAGTTCTTC. Full variable domain (remainder filled in from reference TRBV7-2 and TRBJ2-1): GAGVSQSPSNKVTEKGKDVELRCDPISGHTALYWYRQSLGQGLEFLIYFQGNSAPDKSGLPSDRFSAERTGGSVSTLTIQRTQQEDSAVYLCASSLQNNNEQFFGPGTRLTVL.

This clone was observed once. The chain links TRBV6-5 to TRBJ2-1; 9 bases map to TRBD1. CDR3 size: 15 residues. The germline V gene has CDR1 MNHEY and CDR2 SVGAGI. After removal of 6 bases from V and 7 bases from J, the junction contained 10 bases not matched to a gene. For the CDR3, the DNA is TGTGCCAGCAGGAGGACAGGGGCAGGGAGAAATGAGCAGTTCTTC. Protein: CASRRTGAGRNEQFF.

This chain connects TRBV5-1 to TRBJ2-5; 8 nucleotides match TRBD1. The CDR3 spans 16 residues. Trimming took 4 bases from V and 4 from J; bases not matched to a gene: 12. The germline V gene has CDR1 SGHRS and CDR2 YFSETQ. As DNA, the CDR3 is TGCGCCAGCAGCATGGCCGGGACAGGCTTTGCAGAGACCCAGTACTTC. Translation: CASSMAGTGFAETQYF.

The chain has TRBV7-2 and TRBJ2-6; D is undetermined. The V end lost 4 bases, the J end lost 0 bases, and 4 bases lay between the germline ends. Germline CDR1 and CDR2: SGHTA and FQGNSA. The CDR3 length is 14 residues. The CDR3 loop is CASSYSSGANVLTF. The CDR3 nucleotides are TGTGCCAGCAGCTACAGCTCTGGGGCCAACGTCCTGACTTTC.

This chain uses TRBV2 with TRBJ1-1, with D maybe TRBD1 (5 bases). Germline V gene data show CDR1 as SNHLY and CDR2 as FYNNEI. Between the trimmed V and J ends, which lost 2 bases and 9 bases, there was a span of 10 bases. CDR3 length: 12 residues. The CDR3 protein is CASSEPGTQAFF. The DNA for the CDR3 is TGTGCCAGCAGTGAACCTGGGACTCAAGCTTTCTTT.

This chain links TRBV6-5 with TRBJ1-2, with 7 bases that match TRBD1. The CDR3 sequence is 15 residues long. CDR1 is MNHEY and CDR2 is SVGAGI in the germline V gene. J was trimmed by 0 bases and V by 5 bases; bases with no gene match: 6. The CDR3 protein is CASSTRQGANYGYTF. The CDR3, as DNA: TGTGCCAGCAGTACGCGACAGGGCGCTAACTATGGCTACACCTTC.

Notes on this clone: A junction end diverges from the germline sequence, so it may reflect a read error. The chain joins TRBV6-2 or TRBV6-3 to TRBJ2-5; 9 bases line up with TRBD2. Germline lookup yields CDR1 MNHEY and CDR2 SVGEGT. This CDR3 contains 13 residues. CDR3 amino acids: CASSSNTPGLANF. CDR3 DNA: TGTGCCAGCAGTTCAAACACTCCGGGACTAGCTAACTTC.

This clone has more than one count but fewer than ten. The genes are TRBV29-1 and TRBJ1-4; D is ambiguous. V lost 4 bases to trimming and J lost 7 bases, with 13 bases between them. Germline CDR1 SQVTM, CDR2 ANQGSEA. The CDR3 sequence is 13 residues long. The CDR3 sequence is CSVVQRFGEKLFF. In DNA form, the CDR3 reads TGCAGCGTTGTGCAGCGCTTCGGTGAAAAACTGTTTTTT.